This TCR beta chain was profiled in a study of shared clonotypes between healthy human individuals. Study-wide points: The study's rarefaction showed incomplete sorted-subset sequencing despite large depth.

The table came from immunoSEQ multiplex PCR; TCRdb's copy has only in-frame clones and leaves some out. The data contain roughly 1,500,000 clones, about 98.5% of them singletons. On this clone itself: Antigen: not known.

Material for sequencing was naive CD4+ T cells sorted from blood. Subset: CD45RA+ positively selected. This receptor was obtained from a man aged 25 to 40 in good health.

The CDR3 here is CATSRGDEPQHF. In DNA, the CDR3 is TGTGCCACCAGCAGGGGAGATGAACCCCAGCATTTT. V gene TRBV15 combines with J gene TRBJ1-5; D remains unclear. The V end lost 3 bases, the J end lost 10 bases, and 10 bases lay between the germline ends. The CDR3 spans 12 residues. Germline values: CDR1 LNHNV, CDR2 YYDKDF (reference sequence).